The subject of this entry is one T cell receptor (beta chain). Treatment meaning: randomized to nivolumab then ipilimumab (arm A) or the reverse (arm B). None of the patients previously received DNA-damaging chemotherapy. PBMC sorting kept live CD3+CD8+ cells without CD19 or CD56. This CDR3 has 15 residues. CDR1 is MGHRA, CDR2 YSYEKL, per germline. Trimming pared 4 bases from V and 7 bases from J, leaving 16 bases between. This sample is drawn from a study of sequential checkpoint blockade in melanoma. Overall study: First-line arms were nivolumab then ipilimumab, or the reverse, randomized 1:1. Both treatment sequences were followed by maintenance nivolumab.

Produced via immunoSEQ multiplex PCR; TCRdb's table is partial and in-frame only. The sample gives fewer than 15,000 clones, around 67% of which show up once; about 23% is in the top ten. The chain couples TRBV4-1 to TRBJ2-2, with D tentatively TRBD2 (6 bases). The starting material was CD8+ T cells sorted from blood (inferred from file names), obtained from a patient given nivolumab and ipilimumab in sequence. This receptor was obtained from a human donor with melanoma. The CDR3 DNA is TGCGCCAGCAGCCGGACGGGACTTTCCAGCGGGGAGCTGTTTTTT. It yields the protein CASSRTGLSSGELFF.